Only a few counts were recorded for the clone carrying this T cell receptor beta chain. Its target is unknown. This sample is part of a study of beta chain features in type 1 diabetes. Findings of the study overall: Patients with type 1 diabetes carried fewer insertions and had more deletions at their VDJ junctions.

This CDR3 is built from 14 residues. Germline V gives CDR1 SGHDT, CDR2 YYEEEE. V lost 2 bases and J lost 12, with 18 bases in between. Every bit of the isolated RNA underwent reverse transcription, so sequencing read expressed TCRB transcripts. Libraries were prepared by immunoSEQ multiplex PCR; TCRdb keeps only in-frame clonotypes and omits some of them. This table holds 400,000 to 550,000 clones, about an eighth found once. The TCR comes from a woman aged 18-29 years in good health. V usage is TRBV5-6 and J usage is TRBJ2-1; no clear D gene. The source material was naive CD4+ T cells from blood. In DNA form, the CDR3 reads TGTGCCAGCAGCTTCTGGCAGGCTGGCCTTCGGCAGTTCTTC. Amino acids: CASSFWQAGLRQFF.